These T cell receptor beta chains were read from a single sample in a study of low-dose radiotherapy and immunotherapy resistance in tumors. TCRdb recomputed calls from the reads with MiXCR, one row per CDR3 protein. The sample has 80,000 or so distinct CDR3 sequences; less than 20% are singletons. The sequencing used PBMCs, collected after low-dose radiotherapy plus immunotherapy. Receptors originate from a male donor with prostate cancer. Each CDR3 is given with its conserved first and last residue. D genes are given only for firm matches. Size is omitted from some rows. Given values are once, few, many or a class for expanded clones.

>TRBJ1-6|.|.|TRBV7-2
TGTGCCAGCAGCTTAGCGGGGGTCCAACTTTCTCAGCGTTCACCCCTCCACTTT
CASSLAGVQLSQRSPLHF
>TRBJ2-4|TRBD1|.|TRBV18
TGTGCCAGCTCACCCCTTGACAGGGGGAGAAACATTCAGTACTTC
CASSPLDRGRNIQYF
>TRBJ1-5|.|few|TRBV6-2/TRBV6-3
TGTGCCAGCAGTTACCGGGGGGGGGACAGCAATCAGCCCCAGCATTTT
CASSYRGGDSNQPQHF
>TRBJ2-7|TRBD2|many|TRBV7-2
TGTGCCAGCAGGCTAGGACTAGCGGGAGGCTACGAGCAGTACTTC
CASRLGLAGGYEQYF
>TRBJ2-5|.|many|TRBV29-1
TGCAGCGTTGACAGGGAAGAGACCCAGTACTTC
CSVDREETQYF
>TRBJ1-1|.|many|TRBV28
TGTGCCAGCACCCTACCTGGGCAGTGGAACACTGAAGCTTTCTTT
CASTLPGQWNTEAFF
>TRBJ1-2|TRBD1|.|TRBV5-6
TGTGCCAGCAGCTTGAGACAGGGCAGCCCTGGCTACACCTTC
CASSLRQGSPGYTF
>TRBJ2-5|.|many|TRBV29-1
TGCAGCGTTGGTCAGGGTGGTCGAGAGACCCAGTACTTC
CSVGQGGRETQYF
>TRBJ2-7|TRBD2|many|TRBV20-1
TGCAGTGCACCCCTAGCGGGGGGAGGGGAGCAGTACTTC
CSAPLAGGGEQYF
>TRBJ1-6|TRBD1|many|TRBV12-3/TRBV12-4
TGTGCCAGCAGTCTCCGGGACAGGGGGCGATCACCCCTCCACTTT
CASSLRDRGRSPLHF
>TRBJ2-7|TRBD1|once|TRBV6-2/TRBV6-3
TGTGCCAGCAGTTATGAAAGGGGGCGCAGGTACGAGCAGTACTTC
CASSYERGRRYEQYF